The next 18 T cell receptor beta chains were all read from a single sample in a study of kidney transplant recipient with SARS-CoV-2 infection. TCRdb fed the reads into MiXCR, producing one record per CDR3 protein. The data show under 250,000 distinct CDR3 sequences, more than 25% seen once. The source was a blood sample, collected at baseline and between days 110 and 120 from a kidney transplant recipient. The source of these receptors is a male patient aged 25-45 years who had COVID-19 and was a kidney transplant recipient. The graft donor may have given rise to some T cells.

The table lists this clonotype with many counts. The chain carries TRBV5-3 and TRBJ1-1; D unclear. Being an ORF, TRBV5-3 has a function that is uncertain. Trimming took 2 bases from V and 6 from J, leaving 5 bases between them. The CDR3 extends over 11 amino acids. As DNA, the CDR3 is TGTGCCAGAAGCTTTTCCCCTGAAGCTTTCTTT. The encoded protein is CARSFSPEAFF.

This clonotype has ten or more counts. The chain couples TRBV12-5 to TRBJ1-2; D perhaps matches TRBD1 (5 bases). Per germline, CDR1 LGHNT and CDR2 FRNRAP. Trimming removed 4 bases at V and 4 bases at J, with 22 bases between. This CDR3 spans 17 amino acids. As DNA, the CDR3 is TGTGCTAGTGGTTATTTTATTTTGCAGGGAAAGACCTATGGCTACACCTTC. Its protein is CASGYFILQGKTYGYTF.

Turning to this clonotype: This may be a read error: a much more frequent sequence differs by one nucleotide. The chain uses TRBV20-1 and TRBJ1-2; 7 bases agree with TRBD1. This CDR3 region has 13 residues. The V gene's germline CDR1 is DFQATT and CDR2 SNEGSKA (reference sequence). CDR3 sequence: CNATSGQSYGYTF. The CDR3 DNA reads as TGCAATGCTACGTCGGGACAGTCATATGGCTACACCTTC.

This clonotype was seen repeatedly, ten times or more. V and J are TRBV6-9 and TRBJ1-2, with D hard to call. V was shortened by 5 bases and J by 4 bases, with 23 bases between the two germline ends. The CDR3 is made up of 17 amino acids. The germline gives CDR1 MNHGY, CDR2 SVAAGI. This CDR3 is CASSGTKPYGKTYGYTF. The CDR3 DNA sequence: TGTGCCAGCAGTGGAACAAAGCCTTACGGAAAGACCTATGGCTACACCTTC.

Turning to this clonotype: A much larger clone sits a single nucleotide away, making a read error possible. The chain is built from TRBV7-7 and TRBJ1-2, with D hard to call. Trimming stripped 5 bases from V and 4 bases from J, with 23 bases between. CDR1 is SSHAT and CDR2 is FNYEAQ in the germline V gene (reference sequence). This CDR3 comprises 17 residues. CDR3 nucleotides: TGTGCCAGCAGCCATACCGATAAGTGCCGAAAGACCTATGGCTACACCTTC. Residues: CASSHTDKCRKTYGYTF.

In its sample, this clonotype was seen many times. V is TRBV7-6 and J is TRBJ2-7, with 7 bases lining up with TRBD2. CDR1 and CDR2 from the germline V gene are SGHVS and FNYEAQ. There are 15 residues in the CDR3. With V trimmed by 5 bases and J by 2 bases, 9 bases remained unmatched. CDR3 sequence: CASSPGLFQTYEQYF. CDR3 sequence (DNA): TGTGCCAGCAGCCCGGGACTATTTCAGACCTACGAGCAGTACTTC.

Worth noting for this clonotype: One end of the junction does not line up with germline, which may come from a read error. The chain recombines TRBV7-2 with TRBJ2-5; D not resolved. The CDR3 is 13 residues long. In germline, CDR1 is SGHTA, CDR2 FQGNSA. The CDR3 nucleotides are TGTGCCAGCAGCCACGGGCTTCAAGAGATCCAGTACTTC. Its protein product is CASSHGLQEIQYF.

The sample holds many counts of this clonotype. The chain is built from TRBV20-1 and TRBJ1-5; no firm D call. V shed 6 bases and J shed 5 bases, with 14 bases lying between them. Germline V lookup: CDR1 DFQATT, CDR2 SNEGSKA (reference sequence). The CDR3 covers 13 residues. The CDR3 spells CSARGSLYQPQHF. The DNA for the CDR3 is TGCAGTGCCCGGGGTAGCCTCTATCAGCCCCAGCATTTT.

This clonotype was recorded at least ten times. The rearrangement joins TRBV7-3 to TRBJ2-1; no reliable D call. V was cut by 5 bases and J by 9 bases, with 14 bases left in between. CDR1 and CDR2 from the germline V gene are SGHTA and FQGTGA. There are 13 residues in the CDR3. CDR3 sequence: CASSRLMGAEQFF. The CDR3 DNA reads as TGTGCCAGCAGCAGATTGATGGGTGCTGAGCAGTTCTTC.

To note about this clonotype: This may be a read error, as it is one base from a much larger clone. CDR3 in DNA: TGCGGTGCTACGGGACTCTTGAACTACAATGAGCAGTTCTTC. It specifies CGATGLLNYNEQFF. The J gene is TRBJ2-1, the V gene TRBV20-1; tentatively, D is TRBD2 (6 bases). This CDR3 region has 14 residues. CDR1 is DFQATT and CDR2 is SNEGSKA in the germline V gene (reference sequence).

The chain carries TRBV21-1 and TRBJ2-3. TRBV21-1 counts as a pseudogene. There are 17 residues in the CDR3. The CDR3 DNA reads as TGTGCCAGCAGAATTGGAGTAGCTACAGTCATACAAGATACGCAGTATTTT. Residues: CASRIGVATVIQDTQYF.

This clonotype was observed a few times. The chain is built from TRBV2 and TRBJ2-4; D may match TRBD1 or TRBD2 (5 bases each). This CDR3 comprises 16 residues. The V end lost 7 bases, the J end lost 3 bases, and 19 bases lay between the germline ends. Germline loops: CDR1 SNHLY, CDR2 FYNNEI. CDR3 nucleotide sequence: TGTGCCAGCACCCGGAGTCTGGGGGTGGACAAAAACATTCAGTACTTC. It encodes CASTRSLGVDKNIQYF.

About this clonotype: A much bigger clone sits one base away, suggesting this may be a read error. CDR3 region: CTSSLAPGYGELFF. The CDR3 DNA reads as TGTACCAGCAGCTTAGCCCCAGGGTACGGGGAGCTGTTTTTT. This rearrangement joins TRBV11-3 to TRBJ2-2, with a weak D call TRBD1 (5 bases). Germline-derived CDR1 and CDR2 are SGHNT and YENEEA. The CDR3 runs to 14 residues. The whole variable domain, remainder taken from reference TRBV11-3 and TRBJ2-2, is EAGVVQSPRYKIIEKKQPVAFWCNPISGHNTLYWYLQNLGQGPELLIRYENEEAVDDSQLPKDRFSAERLKGVDSTLKIQPAELGDSAVYLCTSSLAPGYGELFFGEGSRLTVL.

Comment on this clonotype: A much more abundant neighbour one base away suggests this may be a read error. The DNA of the CDR3 is TGCGCCAGCCATAACGAATCGGTTCGAAAGACCTATGGCTACACCTTC. It specifies CASHNESVRKTYGYTF. The chain employs TRBV5-1 and TRBJ1-2; D not certain. Per the germline V gene, CDR1 is SGHRS and CDR2 is YFSETQ. Trimming removed 7 bases from V and 4 bases from J, with 23 bases in between. This CDR3 has 16 residues. Using reference TRBV5-1 and TRBJ1-2 for the parts outside the CDR3, the full variable domain is KAGVTQTPRYLIKTRGQQVTLSCSPISGHRSVSWYQQTPGQGLQFLFEYFSETQRNKGNFPGRFSGRQFSNSRSEMNVSTLELGDSALYLCASHNESVRKTYGYTFGSGTRLTVV.

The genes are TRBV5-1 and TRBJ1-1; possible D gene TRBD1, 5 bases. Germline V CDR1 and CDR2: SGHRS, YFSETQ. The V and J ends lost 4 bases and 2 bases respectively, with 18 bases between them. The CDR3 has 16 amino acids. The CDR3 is CASSQRQTYFNTEAFF. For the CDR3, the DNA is TGCGCCAGCAGCCAAAGACAGACTTATTTCAACACTGAAGCTTTCTTT.

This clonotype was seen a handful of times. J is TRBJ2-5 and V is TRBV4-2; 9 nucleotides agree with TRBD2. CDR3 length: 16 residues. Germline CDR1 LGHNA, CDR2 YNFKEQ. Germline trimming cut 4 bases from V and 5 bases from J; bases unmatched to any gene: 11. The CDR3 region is CASSRGDSGSFETQYF. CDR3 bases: TGTGCCAGCAGCCGAGGAGATAGCGGGAGCTTTGAGACCCAGTACTTC.

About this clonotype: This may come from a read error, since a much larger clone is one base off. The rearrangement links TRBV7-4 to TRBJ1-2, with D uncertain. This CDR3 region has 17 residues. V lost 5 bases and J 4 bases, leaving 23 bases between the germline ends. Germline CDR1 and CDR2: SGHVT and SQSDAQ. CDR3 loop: CASSIKVSARKTYGYTF. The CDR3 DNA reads TGTGCCAGCAGCATCAAAGTTTCAGCTCGAAAGACCTATGGCTACACCTTC.

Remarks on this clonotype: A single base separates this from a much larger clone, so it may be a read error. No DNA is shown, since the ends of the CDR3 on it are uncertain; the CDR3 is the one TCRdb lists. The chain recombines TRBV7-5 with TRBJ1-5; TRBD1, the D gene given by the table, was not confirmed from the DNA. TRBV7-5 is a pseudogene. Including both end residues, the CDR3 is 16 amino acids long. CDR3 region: CISVPESRAVNQPQHF.